What follows is one T cell receptor beta chain and its context. The antigen it binds to is not known. No much larger clone exists at a distance of one base, and base qualities are not known. What the treatment or condition label conveys for this sample: in vitro stimulation with specific CMV peptide epitopes to enrich CMV-specific T cells. V is reduced by 0 bases and J by 1 base, leaving a spacing of 13 bases between them. Counted from cysteine to phenylalanine, this CDR3 has 17 amino acids. Only the CDR3 DNA is retained, 51 bases long and in frame from the first base. CDR1 MNHEY and CDR2 SVGAGI were looked up in the germline V gene. The data originate from a study of T cell repertoires in cytomegalovirus infection (dated by TCRdb to between 2019 and 2020). In the study overall: Recently identified HLA-C-restricted CMV epitopes, whose presentation resists viral immunomodulation, were targeted by peptide stimulations together with well-studied HLA-B-restricted epitopes. The HLA type of each donor mattered for the analysis, because public TCR beta signatures pointed to carriage of CMV infection along with the matching HLA type.

Results and caveats for the whole study, not just this receptor: Carriers of CMV infection plus the relevant HLA type were discriminated by the cumulative frequency of public TCR beta family members in the study cohort and in an independent 352-donor cohort. The ex vivo response was dominated by HLA-C-restricted CMV-specific TCR beta clonotypes, and the single most frequent clonotype in two of eight donors was supplied by these HLA-C-restricted clonotypes.

Sequenced using an Illumina HiSeq 1500. The public reads were reprocessed in TCRdb via fastp at Q25 and MiXCR, keeping in-frame beta chains. Entries are consolidated by CDR3 protein sequence, retaining the most common genes and DNA. The sample table shows about 890,000 distinct CDR3 sequences, and approximately 32% are seen once. The leading ten clones occupy under 15% of the sample. The chain is assembled from TRBV6-5 and TRBJ1-3, with a weak D call of TRBD1 (6 bases match). The material sequenced was cultured CD8+ T cells from PBMCs, taken from culture after CMV antigen stimulation. This TCR was recovered from a human donor in good health (CMV status not recorded). Some clones in this sample may be carry-over from other donors' samples. The CDR3 protein: CASSYSSTGSSGNTIYF. Here is the DNA: TGTGCCAGCAGTTACTCGTCTACAGGGAGTTCTGGAAACACCATATATTTT.